Listed here is a single T cell receptor (beta chain). Assay used: immunoSEQ multiplex PCR; TCRdb lists only in-frame clones, some missing. Found here are about 180,000 clones, about four fifths of them singletons; the top ten hold less than 20%. This record belongs to a study of blood T cell repertoires in COVID-19. About the study: Whether acute or convalescent, the COVID-19 samples came from the United States, Italy and Spain.

V trimming: 6 bases; J trimming: 1 base; junction bases outside the gene matches: 20. The CDR3 consists of 21 residues. Germline loops: CDR1 MDHEN, CDR2 SYDVKM. The sequence was collected from a man in his 60s who had recovered from COVID-19. The chain has TRBV28 and TRBJ1-5; 11 positions agree with TRBD1. Sequenced: PBMCs or T cells enriched from blood (not recorded which). This CDR3 is CASRYRRSGTGGWESNQPQHF. The CDR3 DNA reads TGTGCCAGCAGATACAGACGTTCCGGGACAGGGGGTTGGGAAAGCAATCAGCCCCAGCATTTT. The full variable domain, rest sourced from reference TRBV28 and TRBJ1-5, is DVKVTQSSRYLVKRTGEKVFLECVQDMDHENMFWYRQDPGLGLRLIYFSYDVKMKEKGDIPEGYSVSREKKERFSLILESASTNQTSMYLCASRYRRSGTGGWESNQPQHFGDGTRLSIL.